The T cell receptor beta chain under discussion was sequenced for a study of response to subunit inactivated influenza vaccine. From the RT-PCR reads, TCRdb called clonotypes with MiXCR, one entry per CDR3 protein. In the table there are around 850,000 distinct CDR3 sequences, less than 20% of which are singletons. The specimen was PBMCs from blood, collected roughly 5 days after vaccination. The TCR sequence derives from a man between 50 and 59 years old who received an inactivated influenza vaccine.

CDR3 in amino acids: CASSYPKAFF. In DNA form, the CDR3 reads TGTGCCAGCAGTTACCCCAAAGCTTTCTTT. V usage is TRBV6-6 and J usage is TRBJ1-1; D is ambiguous. The CDR3 has 10 amino acids. Germline CDR1 and CDR2: MNHNY and SVGAGI (reference sequence). Trimming took off 2 bases at V and 9 bases at J, with 4 bases between the two ends.